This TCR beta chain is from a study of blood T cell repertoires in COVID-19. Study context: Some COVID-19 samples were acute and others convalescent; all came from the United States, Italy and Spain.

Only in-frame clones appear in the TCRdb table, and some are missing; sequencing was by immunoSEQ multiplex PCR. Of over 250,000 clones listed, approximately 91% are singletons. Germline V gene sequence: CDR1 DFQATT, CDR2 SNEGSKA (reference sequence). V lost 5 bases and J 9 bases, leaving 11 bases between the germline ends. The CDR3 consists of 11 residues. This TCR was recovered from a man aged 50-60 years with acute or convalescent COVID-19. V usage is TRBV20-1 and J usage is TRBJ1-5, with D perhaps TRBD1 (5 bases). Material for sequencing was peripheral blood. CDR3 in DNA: TGCAGTGCTTCCCTTCAGGGGCCCCAGCATTTT. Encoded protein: CSASLQGPQHF.